One and the same sample provided the 18 T cell receptor beta chains below, sequenced in a study of cytomegalovirus exposure and HLA in healthy donors. The primer mix had 60 Vbeta and 13 Jbeta primers. Using immunoSEQ multiplex PCR, the repertoire was profiled, and TCRdb retains in-frame clones only, with some absent. The listing records roughly 120,000 clones. What was sequenced was PBMCs. The source of these receptors is a young man in good health and CMV-seronegative.

The V call is TRBV5-1, the J call TRBJ1-1; 8 positions match TRBD1. The CDR3 covers 15 residues. V shed 4 bases and J 1 base; nucleotides not matched to a gene: 6. Germline V gene data show CDR1 as SGHRS and CDR2 as YFSETQ. DNA for the CDR3: TGCGCCAGCAGCAGTGGACAGGGAAGGAACACTGAAGCTTTCTTT. Translating gives CASSSGQGRNTEAFF.

This chain links TRBV5-1 with TRBJ1-2; D unclear. Germline lookup yields CDR1 SGHRS and CDR2 YFSETQ. Deletions cut 4 bases from V and 0 bases from J, with 16 bases between. The length of the CDR3 is 16 residues. The CDR3 spells CASSPTGVEANYGYTF. CDR3 bases: TGCGCCAGCAGCCCCACCGGGGTGGAAGCTAACTATGGCTACACCTTC.

The rearrangement joins TRBV6-1 to TRBJ1-4, with TRBD1 matching over 8 bases. The V gene's germline CDR1 is MNHNS and CDR2 SASEGT. J gave up 0 bases and V 6 bases, and 3 bases lay outside the gene matches. The CDR3 spans 15 residues. The CDR3 bases are TGTGCCAGCAGGACAGGGGACGCAACTAATGAAAAACTGTTTTTT. Protein: CASRTGDATNEKLFF.

J is TRBJ2-7 and V is TRBV23-1, with D possibly TRBD1 on 6 matching bases. TRBV23-1 is given ORF status, its function remaining uncertain. CDR3 length: 12 amino acids. Deletions cut 4 bases from V and 6 bases from J, with 10 bases between. The CDR3 protein is CASSRQAGEQYF. CDR3 bases: TGCGCCAGCAGTCGACAGGCCGGCGAGCAGTACTTC.

The V gene is TRBV28, the J gene TRBJ2-7, with 10 bases fitting TRBD2. This CDR3 is 14 amino acids long. Germline loops: CDR1 MDHEN, CDR2 SYDVKM. Trimming took 8 bases from V and 1 from J; bases not matched to a gene: 5. CDR3 bases: TGTGCCAGCGAGGCTAGCGGGAGTTCCTACGAGCAGTACTTC. It encodes CASEASGSSYEQYF.

The V and J genes are TRBV30 and TRBJ2-2; TRBD2 matches 13 bases. The germline gives CDR1 GTSNPN, CDR2 SVGIG (reference sequence). The CDR3 is 17 residues long. The V and J ends lost 1 base and 4 bases, in that order; junction bases with no gene match: 6. CDR3 amino acids: CAWSELAGGPGTGELFF. CDR3 coding DNA: TGTGCCTGGAGTGAACTAGCGGGGGGGCCAGGCACCGGGGAGCTGTTTTTT. Supplemented by reference TRBV30 and TRBJ2-2, the full variable domain reads SQTIHQWPATLVQPVGSPLSLECTVEGTSNPNLYWYRQAAGRGLQLLFYSVGIGQISSEVPQNLSASRPQDRQFILSSKKLLLSDSGFYLCAWSELAGGPGTGELFFGEGSRLTVL.

The genes are TRBV19 and TRBJ2-6; tentatively, D is TRBD1 (6 bases). The CDR3 is made up of 16 amino acids. Germline V gene data show CDR1 as LNHDA and CDR2 as SQIVND (reference sequence). Trimming cost V 5 bases and J 2 bases, with 13 bases left between them. This CDR3 reads CASSSTGGTGANVLTF. Written as DNA, the CDR3 is TGTGCCAGTAGTTCCACTGGGGGCACTGGGGCCAACGTCCTGACTTTC.

The chain couples TRBV29-1 to TRBJ2-5; 7 positions agree with TRBD2. The CDR3 spans 13 residues. The germline gives CDR1 SQVTM, CDR2 ANQGSEA. Trimming cost V 5 bases and J 7 bases; bases outside gene matches: 10. The CDR3 sequence: CSVLVGSGGTQYF. In nucleotides, the CDR3 is TGCAGCGTTTTAGTGGGGTCGGGGGGGACCCAGTACTTC.

This chain connects TRBV18 to TRBJ1-1; 7 bases line up with TRBD1. The CDR3 runs to 14 residues. CDR1 and CDR2 (germline): KGHSH, LQKENI. Trimming took 3 bases from V and 6 from J; bases not matched to a gene: 7. CDR3 bases: TGTGCCAGCTCACCTCGGGGACAGCTCCCTGAAGCTTTCTTT. Translation gives CASSPRGQLPEAFF.

The rearrangement uses TRBV7-9 and TRBJ1-2; 10 bases are shared with TRBD1. Trimming at V came to 6 bases and at J to 7 bases, leaving 5 bases not matched to a gene. Per the germline V gene, CDR1 is SEHNR and CDR2 is FQNEAQ (reference sequence). The CDR3 is made up of 13 amino acids. Here the CDR3 reads CASREDRGLGYTF. The DNA of the CDR3 is TGTGCCAGCAGGGAAGACAGGGGGCTTGGCTACACCTTC.

V and J are TRBV7-3 and TRBJ1-2; 7 nucleotides agree with TRBD1. From germline, CDR1 is SGHTA and CDR2 FQGTGA. The CDR3 contains 14 residues. With 4 bases clipped from V and 12 bases from J, the junction kept 14 bases outside the gene matches. The CDR3 spells CASSSDRVLRDHTF. The DNA of the CDR3 is TGTGCCAGCAGCTCCGACAGGGTACTTCGGGATCACACCTTC.

J is TRBJ2-3 and V is TRBV30, with TRBD1 as a possible D gene (5 bases). V gave up 6 bases and J gave up 1 base, with 17 bases separating them. Germline V gene data show CDR1 as GTSNPN and CDR2 as SVGIG (reference sequence). The CDR3 sequence is 15 residues long. CDR3 in amino acids: CACHLGLVGTDTQYF. For the CDR3, the DNA is TGTGCCTGCCACCTGGGGCTAGTGGGCACAGATACGCAGTATTTT. The full variable domain, rest sourced from reference TRBV30 and TRBJ2-3, is SQTIHQWPATLVQPVGSPLSLECTVEGTSNPNLYWYRQAAGRGLQLLFYSVGIGQISSEVPQNLSASRPQDRQFILSSKKLLLSDSGFYLCACHLGLVGTDTQYFGPGTRLTVL.

CDR3 amino acids: CATSTRPGLAVSGNEQFF. The CDR3 DNA reads as TGTGCCACCAGCACTCGACCGGGACTAGCAGTATCGGGGAATGAGCAGTTCTTC. The chain carries TRBV15 and TRBJ2-1; 9 bases match TRBD2. Per the germline V gene, CDR1 is LNHNV and CDR2 is YYDKDF (reference sequence). V gave up 4 bases and J gave up 7 bases; unmatched junction bases: 17. CDR3 size: 18 residues.

The chain is built from TRBV9 and TRBJ2-2; tentatively, D is TRBD1 (6 bases). This CDR3 comprises 13 residues. Germline lookup yields CDR1 SGDLS and CDR2 YYNGEE. V lost 6 bases, J lost 5 bases, and 11 bases lay in between. The CDR3 bases are TGTGCCAGCAACAGAGGGGGAACCGGGGAGCTGTTTTTT. Translated: CASNRGGTGELFF.

This chain connects TRBV7-9 to TRBJ1-3; no clear D. The germline gives CDR1 SEHNR, CDR2 FQNEAQ (reference sequence). Trimming left V 5 bases short and J 0 bases short, with 11 bases between. The CDR3 is made up of 15 amino acids. The CDR3 region has the DNA TGTGCCAGCAGCGTCGACAACTTCTCTGGAAACACCATATATTTT. Amino acids: CASSVDNFSGNTIYF.

V usage is TRBV19 and J usage is TRBJ2-7; D might be TRBD2 (7 bases). V lost 7 bases and J 3 bases, leaving 10 bases between the germline ends. The germline V gene has CDR1 LNHDA and CDR2 SQIVND (reference sequence). The CDR3 extends over 12 amino acids. The CDR3 region is CASKGGSYEQYF. DNA of the CDR3: TGTGCCAGTAAGGGGGGGAGCTACGAGCAGTACTTC.

The chain has TRBV11-2 and TRBJ1-4; D might be TRBD1 (6 bases). The germline V gene has CDR1 SGHAT and CDR2 FQNNGV. This CDR3 is 16 amino acids long. The ends were cut back, 6 bases at V and 8 bases at J, with 22 bases in the middle. The CDR3 spells CASRGNLQGSYEKLFF. CDR3 coding DNA: TGTGCCAGCAGGGGAAATCTACAGGGTTCCTACGAAAAACTGTTTTTT. The whole variable domain, filled in from reference TRBV11-2 and TRBJ1-4, reads EAGVAQSPRYKIIEKRQSVAFWCNPISGHATLYWYQQILGQGPKLLIQFQNNGVVDDSQLPKDRFSAERLKGVDSTLKIQPAKLEDSAVYLCASRGNLQGSYEKLFFGSGTQLSVL.

CDR3 protein: CASSDSHSGANVLTF. CDR3 nucleotides: TGTGCCAGCAGTGACTCACACTCTGGGGCCAACGTCCTGACTTTC. V and J are TRBV6-1 and TRBJ2-6; unclear D gene. The CDR3 has 15 residues. V was trimmed by 3 bases and J by 0 bases, leaving 6 bases between them. Per the germline V gene, CDR1 is MNHNS and CDR2 is SASEGT.